The source of this T cell receptor beta chain is a study of shared clonotypes between healthy human individuals. Study overall: The study used three CD4 naive, three CD4 memory, two CD8 naive and one CD8 memory plate per donor.

Sequencing used immunoSEQ multiplex PCR; TCRdb keeps in-frame clones, though not all of them. The sample contains some 2.3 million clones, approximately 93% of which appear only once. Notes on this clone: Its target is not known.

The CDR3 length is 15 residues. Germline CDR1 is MDHEN and CDR2 is SYDVKM. Trimming took 2 bases from V and 9 from J; bases not matched to a gene: 12. Study-wide results and caveats: Exclusively blood specimens were collected; tissue repertoires likely differ. All-four-donor shared clonotypes had higher generation probabilities than non-shared clonotypes did. Around 5% of naive CD4 clonotypes were common to several donors.

This receptor was identified in a man aged 18 to 35 in good health. Some clones in this sample may be carry-over from other donors' samples. Specimen: naive CD4+ T cells from PBMCs. Specified subset: CD45RA+ positively selected. This sequence joins TRBV28 and TRBJ1-2, with 7 bases identical to TRBD1. DNA of the CDR3: TGTGCCAGCAGTTTAGCGGGACAGAGATTCGGGAGCTACACCTTC. It encodes CASSLAGQRFGSYTF.